Below, 12 T cell receptor beta chains from the same sample are listed, as sequenced in a study of cytomegalovirus exposure and HLA in healthy donors. The primer mix had 60 Vbeta and 13 Jbeta primers. TCRdb's table, derived via immunoSEQ multiplex PCR, lists solely in-frame clones and lacks some. The sample contains about 78,000 clones, more than 75% of which appear only once. Sequenced: PBMCs. These receptors were obtained from a woman between 45 and 60 years old in good health and CMV-seropositive.

The rearrangement links TRBV2 to TRBJ1-1, with D possibly TRBD1 on 6 matching bases. Deletions cut 3 bases from V and 6 bases from J, with 11 bases between. Germline-derived CDR1 and CDR2 are SNHLY and FYNNEI. The CDR3 covers 13 residues. The CDR3 loop reads CASSDRGISEAFF. The DNA of the CDR3 is TGTGCCAGCAGTGACAGGGGAATATCTGAAGCTTTCTTT.

The rearrangement uses TRBV11-1 and TRBJ2-1; 8 nucleotides line up with TRBD2. V lost 2 bases to trimming and J lost 5 bases; unmatched junction nucleotides: 5. Germline CDR1 is SGHAT and CDR2 is FQDESV (reference sequence). This CDR3 spans 15 amino acids. CDR3 protein: CASSLSAGVNNEQFF. The CDR3 DNA is TGTGCCAGCAGCTTATCAGCGGGGGTTAACAATGAGCAGTTCTTC.

The chain employs TRBV28 and TRBJ2-1; 8 bases map to TRBD2. Trimming at V came to 5 bases and at J to 9 bases, leaving 6 bases not matched to a gene. The CDR3 has 13 residues. From germline, CDR1 is MDHEN and CDR2 SYDVKM. CDR3 bases: TGTGCCAGCAGTCCTCCCGGGAGGGGTGAGCAGTTCTTC. This encodes CASSPPGRGEQFF.

V gene TRBV2 combines with J gene TRBJ1-1; possibly TRBD1 for D (5 bases). Trimming took off 4 bases at V and 4 bases at J, with 19 bases between the two ends. Germline V lookup: CDR1 SNHLY, CDR2 FYNNEI. The CDR3 is 16 amino acids. As DNA, the CDR3 is TGTGCCAGCAGTGCCCCAGGTGGGGGAGGTGGCACTGAAGCTTTCTTT. Protein product: CASSAPGGGGGTEAFF.

The chain uses TRBV10-3 and TRBJ1-5; 7 bases are a match to TRBD1. The CDR3 is 16 residues long. Looked up from germline, CDR1 is ENHRY and CDR2 is SYGVKD. V dropped 0 bases and J dropped 1; count of bases not matched to a gene: 3. This CDR3 reads CAISESGRGSNQPQHF. The CDR3 region has the DNA TGTGCCATCAGTGAGTCGGGCAGGGGGAGCAATCAGCCCCAGCATTTT.

The chain is built from TRBV6-1 and TRBJ1-4; tentative D call: TRBD1 (6 bases). This CDR3 spans 15 amino acids. V dropped 6 bases and J dropped 2 bases, with 13 bases sitting between them. The germline V gene has CDR1 MNHNS and CDR2 SASEGT. The DNA for the CDR3 is TGTGCCAGCAGAACAACAGGGTCTACTAATGAAAAACTGTTTTTT. Its translation: CASRTTGSTNEKLFF.

The count of this clone is one. Germline is not matched at one junction end, which may reflect a read error. This sequence joins TRBV4-1 and TRBJ2-1, with D possibly TRBD2 on 6 matching bases. Germline V gene lookup returns CDR1 MGHRA and CDR2 YSYEKL. This CDR3 has 14 amino acids. CDR3: CASRQDGGANEQFF. CDR3 nucleotides: TGCGCCAGCCGCCAAGACGGCGGGGCGAATGAGCAGTTCTTC.

V is TRBV6-6 and J is TRBJ2-1, with D unresolved. V was pared by 1 base and J by 0 bases, with 7 bases between. The CDR3 contains 15 residues. Per germline, CDR1 MNHNY and CDR2 SVGAGI (reference sequence). The CDR3 sequence is CASSYLGSSYNEQFF. DNA for the CDR3: TGTGCCAGCAGTTACTTGGGCAGCTCCTACAATGAGCAGTTCTTC.

The chain carries TRBV9 and TRBJ2-7; 7 bases line up with TRBD1. Trimming took 5 bases from V and 8 from J; bases not matched to a gene: 19. CDR1 and CDR2 (germline): SGDLS, YYNGEE. The CDR3 length is 16 residues. The CDR3 sequence: CASSKQSGTALHKQYF. The CDR3 bases are TGTGCCAGCAGTAAACAATCCGGGACAGCTCTACACAAGCAGTACTTC.

DNA for the CDR3: TGTGCCACCAGCCGACAGGGGGGAGACGAGCAGTACTTC. This sequence encodes CATSRQGGDEQYF. The rearrangement uses TRBV15 and TRBJ2-7; TRBD1 matches at 9 bases. Germline V gene sequence: CDR1 LNHNV, CDR2 YYDKDF (reference sequence). The CDR3 is made up of 13 amino acids. The junction had 4 bases not matched to a gene; V was cut back by 5 bases and J by 5 bases.

The chain carries TRBV11-1 and TRBJ1-1; possible D gene TRBD1, 6 bases. Germline CDR1 and CDR2: SGHAT and FQDESV (reference sequence). This CDR3 has 15 amino acids. The V and J ends lost 4 bases and 1 base respectively, with 13 bases between them. The CDR3 spells CASSWGGAGNTEAFF. CDR3 coding DNA: TGTGCCAGCAGCTGGGGGGGCGCGGGGAACACTGAAGCTTTCTTT.

The V gene is TRBV6-5, the J gene TRBJ2-1; D unclear. Germline values: CDR1 MNHEY, CDR2 SVGAGI. Trimming took off 5 bases at V and 9 bases at J, with 17 bases between the two ends. The CDR3 is 14 residues long. CDR3 amino acids: CASSPRLSAPEQFF. Here the CDR3 DNA reads TGTGCCAGCAGTCCGCGGCTCTCCGCCCCTGAGCAGTTCTTC.